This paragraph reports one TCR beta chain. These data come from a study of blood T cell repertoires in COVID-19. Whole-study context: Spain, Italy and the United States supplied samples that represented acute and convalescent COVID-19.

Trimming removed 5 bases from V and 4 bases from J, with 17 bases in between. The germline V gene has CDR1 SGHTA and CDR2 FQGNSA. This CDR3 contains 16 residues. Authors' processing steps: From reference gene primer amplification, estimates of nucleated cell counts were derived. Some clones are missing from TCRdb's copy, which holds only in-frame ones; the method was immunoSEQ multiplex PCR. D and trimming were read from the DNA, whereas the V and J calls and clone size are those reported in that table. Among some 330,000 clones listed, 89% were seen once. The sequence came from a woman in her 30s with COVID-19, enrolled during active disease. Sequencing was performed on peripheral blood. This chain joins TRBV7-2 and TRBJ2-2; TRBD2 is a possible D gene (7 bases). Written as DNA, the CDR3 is TGTGCCAGCAGCCCCCAAGGGGGGGTAGTCACCGGGGAGCTGTTTTTT. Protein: CASSPQGGVVTGELFF.